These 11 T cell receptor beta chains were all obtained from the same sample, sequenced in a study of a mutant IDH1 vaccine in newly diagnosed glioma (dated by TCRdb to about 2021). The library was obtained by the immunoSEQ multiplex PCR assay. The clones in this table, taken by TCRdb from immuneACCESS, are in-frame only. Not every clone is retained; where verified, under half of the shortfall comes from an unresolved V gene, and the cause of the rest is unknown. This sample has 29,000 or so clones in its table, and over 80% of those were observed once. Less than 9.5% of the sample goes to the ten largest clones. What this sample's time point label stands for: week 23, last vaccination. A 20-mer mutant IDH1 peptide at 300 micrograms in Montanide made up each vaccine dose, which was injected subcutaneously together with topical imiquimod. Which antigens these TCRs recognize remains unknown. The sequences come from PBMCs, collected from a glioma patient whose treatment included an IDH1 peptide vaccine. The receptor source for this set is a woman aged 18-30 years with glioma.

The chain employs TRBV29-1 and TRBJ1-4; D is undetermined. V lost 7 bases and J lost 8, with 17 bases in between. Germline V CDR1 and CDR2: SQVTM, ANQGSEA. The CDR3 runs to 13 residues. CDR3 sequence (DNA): TGCAGCGCTTTGACGGCGGATAGCGAAAAACTGTTTTTT. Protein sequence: CSALTADSEKLFF.

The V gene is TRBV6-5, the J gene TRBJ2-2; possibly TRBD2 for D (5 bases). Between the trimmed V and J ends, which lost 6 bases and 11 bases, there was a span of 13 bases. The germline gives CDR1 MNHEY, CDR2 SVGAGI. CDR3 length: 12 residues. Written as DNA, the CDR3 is TGTGCCAGCAGCCCGGACTTGGCCGAGCTGTTTTTT. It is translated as CASSPDLAELFF.

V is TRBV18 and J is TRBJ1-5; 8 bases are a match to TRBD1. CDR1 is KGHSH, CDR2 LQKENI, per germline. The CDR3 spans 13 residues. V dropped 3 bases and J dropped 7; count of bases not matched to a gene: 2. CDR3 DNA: TGTGCCAGCTCACCGGACAGGGTCCAGCCCCAGCATTTT. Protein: CASSPDRVQPQHF.

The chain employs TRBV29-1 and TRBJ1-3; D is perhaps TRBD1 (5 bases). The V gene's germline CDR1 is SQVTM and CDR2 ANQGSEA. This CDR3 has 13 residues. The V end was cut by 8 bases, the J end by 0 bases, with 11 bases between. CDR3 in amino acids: CSIRTSSGNTIYF. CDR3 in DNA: TGCAGCATAAGGACAAGCTCTGGAAACACCATATATTTT.

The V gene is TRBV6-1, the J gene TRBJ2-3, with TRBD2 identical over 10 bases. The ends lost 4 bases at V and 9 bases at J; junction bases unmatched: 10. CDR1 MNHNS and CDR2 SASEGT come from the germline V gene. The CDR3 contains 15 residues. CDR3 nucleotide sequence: TGTGCCAGCAGTGGCCTAGCGGGAGCCGCCTACACGCAGTATTTT. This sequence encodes CASSGLAGAAYTQYF.

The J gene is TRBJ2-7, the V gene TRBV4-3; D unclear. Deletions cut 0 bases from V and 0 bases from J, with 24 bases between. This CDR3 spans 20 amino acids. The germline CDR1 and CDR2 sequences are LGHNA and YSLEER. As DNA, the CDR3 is TGCGCCAGCAGCCAAGATGTTTGGGGAAGTAACGGATGGAGCTCCTACGAGCAGTACTTC. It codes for CASSQDVWGSNGWSSYEQYF.

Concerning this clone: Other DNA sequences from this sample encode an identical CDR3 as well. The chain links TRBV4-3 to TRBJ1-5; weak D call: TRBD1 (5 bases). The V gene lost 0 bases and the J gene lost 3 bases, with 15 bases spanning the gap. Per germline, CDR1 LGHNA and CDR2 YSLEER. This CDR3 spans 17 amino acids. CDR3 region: CASSQDAGPGTNQPQHF. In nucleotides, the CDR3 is TGCGCCAGCAGCCAAGATGCCGGGCCTGGGACCAATCAGCCCCAGCATTTT.

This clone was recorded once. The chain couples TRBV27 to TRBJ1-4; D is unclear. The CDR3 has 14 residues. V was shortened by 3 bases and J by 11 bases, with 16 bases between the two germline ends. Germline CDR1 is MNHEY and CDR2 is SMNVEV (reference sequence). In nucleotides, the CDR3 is TGTGCCAGCAGTTTCTATGCACCGAAAGGGAAACTGTTTTTT. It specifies CASSFYAPKGKLFF. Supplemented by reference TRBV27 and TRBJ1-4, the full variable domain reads EAQVTQNPRYLITVTGKKLTVTCSQNMNHEYMSWYRQDPGLGLRQIYYSMNVEVTDKGDVPEGYKVSRKEKRNFPLILESPSPNQTSLYFCASSFYAPKGKLFFGSGTQLSVL.

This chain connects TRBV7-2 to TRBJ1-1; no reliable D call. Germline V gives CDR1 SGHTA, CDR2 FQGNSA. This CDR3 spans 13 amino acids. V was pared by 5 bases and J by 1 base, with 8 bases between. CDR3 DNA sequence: TGTGCCAGCAGCCCCCGACGGAACACTGAAGCTTTCTTT. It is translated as CASSPRRNTEAFF.

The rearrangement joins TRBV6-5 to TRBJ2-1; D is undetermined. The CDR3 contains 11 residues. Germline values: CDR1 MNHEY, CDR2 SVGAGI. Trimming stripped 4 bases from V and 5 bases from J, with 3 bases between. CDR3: CASSFNNEQFF. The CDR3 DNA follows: TGTGCCAGCAGTTTTAACAATGAGCAGTTCTTC.

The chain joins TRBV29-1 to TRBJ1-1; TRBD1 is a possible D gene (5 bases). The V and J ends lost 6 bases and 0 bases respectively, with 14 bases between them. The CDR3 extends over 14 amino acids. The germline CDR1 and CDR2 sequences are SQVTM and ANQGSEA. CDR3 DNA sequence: TGCAGCGTGATGGGGGGGGTGATGAACACTGAAGCTTTCTTT. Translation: CSVMGGVMNTEAFF.